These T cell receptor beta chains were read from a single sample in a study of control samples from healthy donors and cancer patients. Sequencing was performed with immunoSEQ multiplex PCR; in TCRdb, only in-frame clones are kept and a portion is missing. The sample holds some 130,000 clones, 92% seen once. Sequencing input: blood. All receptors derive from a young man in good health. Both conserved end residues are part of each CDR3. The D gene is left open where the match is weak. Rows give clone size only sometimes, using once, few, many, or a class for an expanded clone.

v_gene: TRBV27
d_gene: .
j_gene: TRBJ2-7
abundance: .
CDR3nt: TGTGCCAGCAGTTTACGAGGGGTCTACGAGCAGTACTTC
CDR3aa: CASSLRGVYEQYF

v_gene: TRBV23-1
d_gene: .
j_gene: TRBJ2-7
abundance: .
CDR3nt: TGCGCCAGCAGTCAATCCTCGGAGCAGGGTCACTACGAGCAGTACTTC
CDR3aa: CASSQSSEQGHYEQYF

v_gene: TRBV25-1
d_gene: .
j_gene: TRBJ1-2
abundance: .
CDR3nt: TGTGCCAGCAGTGAGTGGACCGACAGCTATGGCTACACCTTC
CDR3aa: CASSEWTDSYGYTF

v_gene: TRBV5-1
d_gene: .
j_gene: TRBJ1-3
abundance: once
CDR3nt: TGCGCCAGCAGCCCCTCTGGGTGGGGGACGGCGATCTCTGGAAACACCATATATTTT
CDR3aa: CASSPSGWGTAISGNTIYF

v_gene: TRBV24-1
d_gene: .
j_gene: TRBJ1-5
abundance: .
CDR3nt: TGTGCCACCAGTGACCTGGGCCAGGGTGACAACGTAACCGATCTCAATAGCAATCAGCCCCAGCATTTT
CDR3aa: CATSDLGQGDNVTDLNSNQPQHF

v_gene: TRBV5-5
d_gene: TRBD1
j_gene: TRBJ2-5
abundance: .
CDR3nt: TGTGCCAGCAGCTTGGGGGACAGGGTGTCTGTAGAGACCCAGTACTTC
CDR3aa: CASSLGDRVSVETQYF

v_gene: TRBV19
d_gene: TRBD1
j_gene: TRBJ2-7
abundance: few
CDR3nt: TGTGCCAGTAGTACCCAGACAGGGAAAGCCTACGAGCAGTACTTC
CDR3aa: CASSTQTGKAYEQYF

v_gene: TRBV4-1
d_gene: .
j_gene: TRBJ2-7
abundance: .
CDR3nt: TGCGCCAGCAGCCAAGATAAGGGGTCCGGGAACGAGCAGTACTTC
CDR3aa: CASSQDKGSGNEQYF

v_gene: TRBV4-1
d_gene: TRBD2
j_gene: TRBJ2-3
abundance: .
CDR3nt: TGCGCCAGCAGCCATTCCAGGCGGACTAGCGGGGGAACAGATACGCAGTATTTT
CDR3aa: CASSHSRRTSGGTDTQYF

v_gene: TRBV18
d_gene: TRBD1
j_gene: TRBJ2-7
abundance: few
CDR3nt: TGTGCCAGCTCACCGTTGACAGGGCCCCTGTCCTACGAGCAGTACTTC
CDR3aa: CASSPLTGPLSYEQYF

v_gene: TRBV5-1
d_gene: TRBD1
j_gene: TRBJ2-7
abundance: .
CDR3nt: TGCGCCAGCAGGGGGAGGGGACAGGGCTACGAGCAGTACTTC
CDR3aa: CASRGRGQGYEQYF

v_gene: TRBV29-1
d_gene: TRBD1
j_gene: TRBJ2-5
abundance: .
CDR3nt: TGCAGCGTTGAATGGAGGACAGGGGTGGAGACCCAGTACTTC
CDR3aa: CSVEWRTGVETQYF

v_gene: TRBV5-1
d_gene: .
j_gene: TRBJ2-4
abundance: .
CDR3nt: TGCGCCAGCAGCTTGTGGGCAGGCAAAAACATTCAGTACTTC
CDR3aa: CASSLWAGKNIQYF

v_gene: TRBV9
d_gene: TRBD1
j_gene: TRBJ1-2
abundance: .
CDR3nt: TGTGCCAGCAGCGGGGGACAGGCTGGCTACACCTTC
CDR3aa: CASSGGQAGYTF

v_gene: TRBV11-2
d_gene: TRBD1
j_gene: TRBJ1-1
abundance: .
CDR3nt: TGTGCCAGCGCGGCAGGGGGCAACGAAGCTTTCTTT
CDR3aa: CASAAGGNEAFF

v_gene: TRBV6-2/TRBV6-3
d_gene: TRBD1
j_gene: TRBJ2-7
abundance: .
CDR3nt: TGTGCCAGCAGCCGACCCGCCGGGACAGGGTACTACGAGCAGTACTTC
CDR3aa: CASSRPAGTGYYEQYF

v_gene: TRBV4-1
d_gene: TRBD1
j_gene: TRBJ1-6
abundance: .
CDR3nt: TGCGCCAGTCGGGACAGGGGGCTATCACCCCTCCACTTT
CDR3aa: CASRDRGLSPLHF

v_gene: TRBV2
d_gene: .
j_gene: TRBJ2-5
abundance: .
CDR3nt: TGTGCCAGCAACAGGGTAATGCAAGAGACCCAGTACTTC
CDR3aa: CASNRVMQETQYF

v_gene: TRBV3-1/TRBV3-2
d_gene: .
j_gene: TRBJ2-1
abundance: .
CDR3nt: TGTGCCAGCAGCTTCCGTAGGGTAAATGAGCAGTTCTTC
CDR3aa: CASSFRRVNEQFF

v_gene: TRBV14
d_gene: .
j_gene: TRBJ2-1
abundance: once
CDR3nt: TGTGCCAGCAGCCCGAGCCCCTATTGGGGGGCCTCGGATGAGCAGTTCTTC
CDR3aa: CASSPSPYWGASDEQFF

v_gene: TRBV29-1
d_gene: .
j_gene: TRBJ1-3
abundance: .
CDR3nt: TGCAGCGTAGGAGATTCTGGAAACACCATATATTTT
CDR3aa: CSVGDSGNTIYF

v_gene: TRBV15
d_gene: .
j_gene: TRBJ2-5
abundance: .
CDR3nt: TGTGCCACCAGCAGAACCAGCCGGGGACGGTTACAAGAGACCCAGTACTTC
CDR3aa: CATSRTSRGRLQETQYF

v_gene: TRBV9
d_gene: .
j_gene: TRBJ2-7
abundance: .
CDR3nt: TGTGCCAGCAGCGTAGAGGCCGACATGAGGGGGGAGCAGTACTTC
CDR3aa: CASSVEADMRGEQYF

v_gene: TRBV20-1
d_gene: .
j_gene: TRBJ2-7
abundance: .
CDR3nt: TGCAGTGCTAGAAACGGGTACGAGCAGTACTTC
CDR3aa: CSARNGYEQYF

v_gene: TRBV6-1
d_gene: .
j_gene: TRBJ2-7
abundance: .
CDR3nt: TGTGCCAGCAGTGAAGGCGGGGGAGGGACAGTCCTCTCCTACGAGCAGTACTTC
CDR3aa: CASSEGGGGTVLSYEQYF

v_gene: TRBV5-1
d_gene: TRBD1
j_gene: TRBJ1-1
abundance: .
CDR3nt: TGCGCCAGCAGTTACACAGGGGGCCTCATGAACACTGAAGCTTTCTTT
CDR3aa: CASSYTGGLMNTEAFF

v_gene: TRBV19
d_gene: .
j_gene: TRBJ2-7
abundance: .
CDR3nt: TGTGCCAGTAGTATCTACTCCTTCGGGCAGGAATCCTACGAGCAGTACTTC
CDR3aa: CASSIYSFGQESYEQYF

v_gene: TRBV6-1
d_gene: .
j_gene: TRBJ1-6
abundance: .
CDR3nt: TGTGCCAGCAGTGAAAACTCATTCGTCCGGGGTTCGTCACCCCTCCACTTT
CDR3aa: CASSENSFVRGSSPLHF

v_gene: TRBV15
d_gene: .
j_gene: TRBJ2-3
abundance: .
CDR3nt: TGTGCCACCAGCAGTAGGACAGAGTCGGGAGATACGCAGTATTTT
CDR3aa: CATSSRTESGDTQYF

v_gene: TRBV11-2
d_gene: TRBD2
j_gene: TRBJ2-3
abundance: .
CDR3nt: TGTGCCAGCAGCCAACACCTAACTAGCGGGGGGGCCGTAGATACGCAGTATTTT
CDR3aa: CASSQHLTSGGAVDTQYF

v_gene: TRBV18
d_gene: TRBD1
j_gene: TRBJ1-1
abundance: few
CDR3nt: TGTGCCAGCTCATTGGACAGGCAGAACACTGAAGCTTTCTTT
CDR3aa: CASSLDRQNTEAFF

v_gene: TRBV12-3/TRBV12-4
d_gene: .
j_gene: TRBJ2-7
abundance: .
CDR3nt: TGTGCCAGCAGTTTAGGGACCGACTACGAGCAGTACTTC
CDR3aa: CASSLGTDYEQYF

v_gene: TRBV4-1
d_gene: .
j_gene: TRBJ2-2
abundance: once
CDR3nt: TGCGCCAGCAGCCAAGGTCAAGAAATTACCGGGGAGCTGTTTTTT
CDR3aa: CASSQGQEITGELFF

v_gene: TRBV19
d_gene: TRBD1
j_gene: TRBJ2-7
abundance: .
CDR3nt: TGTGCCAGTAGTATATACCCGGGACAGGGCTACGAGCAGTACTTC
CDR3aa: CASSIYPGQGYEQYF

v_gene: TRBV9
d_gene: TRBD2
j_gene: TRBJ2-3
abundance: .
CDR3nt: TGTGCCAGCAGCGTAGATGGGCGGGGGGCAGATACGCAGTATTTT
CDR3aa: CASSVDGRGADTQYF

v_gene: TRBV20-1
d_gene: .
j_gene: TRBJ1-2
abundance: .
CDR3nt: TGCAGTGCTTGGGGGAGCTATGGCTACACCTTC
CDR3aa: CSAWGSYGYTF

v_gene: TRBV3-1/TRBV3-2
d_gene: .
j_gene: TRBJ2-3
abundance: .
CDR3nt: TGTGCCAGCAGCCAAACAAACACAGATACGCAGTATTTT
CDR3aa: CASSQTNTDTQYF

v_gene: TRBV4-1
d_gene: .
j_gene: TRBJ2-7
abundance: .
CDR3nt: TGCGCCAGCAGCCACCCCTGGGAAGAGCAGTACTTC
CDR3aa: CASSHPWEEQYF

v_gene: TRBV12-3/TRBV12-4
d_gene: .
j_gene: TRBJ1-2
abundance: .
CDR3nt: TGTGCCAGCAGTTTCGGGGGGCGCGGCTACACCTTC
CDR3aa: CASSFGGRGYTF

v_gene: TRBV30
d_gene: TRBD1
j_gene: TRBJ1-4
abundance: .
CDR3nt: TGTGCCTGGAAGACAGGGAATGAAAAACTGTTTTTT
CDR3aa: CAWKTGNEKLFF